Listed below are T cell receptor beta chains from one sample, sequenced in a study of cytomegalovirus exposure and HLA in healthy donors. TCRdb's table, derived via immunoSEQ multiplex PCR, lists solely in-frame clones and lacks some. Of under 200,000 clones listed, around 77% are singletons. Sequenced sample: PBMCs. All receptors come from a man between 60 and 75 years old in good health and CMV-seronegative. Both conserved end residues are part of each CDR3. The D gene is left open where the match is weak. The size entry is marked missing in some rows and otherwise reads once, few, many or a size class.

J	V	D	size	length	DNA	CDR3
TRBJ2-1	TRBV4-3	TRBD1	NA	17	TGCGCCAGCAGCCAAAGATTCGCCAGGGGGCAATACAATGAGCAGTTCTTC	CASSQRFARGQYNEQFF
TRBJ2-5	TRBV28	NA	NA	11	TGTGCCAGCAGTTTTAGAGAGACCCAGTACTTC	CASSFRETQYF
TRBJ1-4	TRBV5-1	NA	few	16	TGCGCCAGCAGCTTGGGGGCCAACAGTGCTAATGAAAAACTGTTTTTT	CASSLGANSANEKLFF
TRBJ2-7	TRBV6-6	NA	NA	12	TGTGCCAGCAGTGCGGTCTCCTACGAGCAGTACTTC	CASSAVSYEQYF
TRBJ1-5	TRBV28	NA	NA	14	TGTGCCAGCAGTTTCCAGCTGGGGGGTCAGCCCCAGCATTTT	CASSFQLGGQPQHF
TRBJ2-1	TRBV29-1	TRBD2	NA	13	TGCAGCGTTGTGGTAGCGGGAGGCGGAGAGCAGTTCTTC	CSVVVAGGGEQFF
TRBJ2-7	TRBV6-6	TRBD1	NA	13	TGTGCCAGCAGCGGCCCGGACAGGGCCGAGCAGTACTTC	CASSGPDRAEQYF
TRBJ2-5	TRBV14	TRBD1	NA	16	TGTGCCAGCCCCACCAGTCGACAGGGTGTAGGGGAGACCCAGTACTTC	CASPTSRQGVGETQYF
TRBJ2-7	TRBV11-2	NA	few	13	TGTGCCAGCAGCTGGGGAGAAGGACGCGAGCAGTACTTC	CASSWGEGREQYF
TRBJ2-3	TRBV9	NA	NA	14	TGTGCCAGCAGCGTAGAGCTAGCGTCGGATACGCAGTATTTT	CASSVELASDTQYF
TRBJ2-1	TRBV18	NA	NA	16	TGTGCCAGCTCAACGGGTACGCCAAGCTCCTACAATGAGCAGTTCTTC	CASSTGTPSSYNEQFF
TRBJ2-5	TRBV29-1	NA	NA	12	TGCAGCGTTGCCTACAGCATGGAGACCCAGTACTTC	CSVAYSMETQYF
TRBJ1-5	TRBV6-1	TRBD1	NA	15	TGTGCCAGCAGCCGAGGGACAGTTAGCAATCAGCCCCAGCATTTT	CASSRGTVSNQPQHF
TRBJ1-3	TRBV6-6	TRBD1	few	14	TGTGCCAGCAGACCGACAGGGACTGGAAACACCATATATTTT	CASRPTGTGNTIYF
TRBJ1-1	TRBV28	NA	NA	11	TGTGCCAGCAGGGGGCAACTTGAAGCTTTCTTT	CASRGQLEAFF
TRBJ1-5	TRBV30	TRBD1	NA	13	TGTGCCTGGAGTGCAGGGGGCAGTCAGCCCCAGCATTTT	CAWSAGGSQPQHF
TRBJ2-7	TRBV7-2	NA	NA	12	TGTGCCAGCAGCCGGACATCCTACGAGCAGTACTTC	CASSRTSYEQYF
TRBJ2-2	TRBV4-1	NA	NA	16	TGCGCCAGCCGACGGTTTGCGGTAACGGACACCGGGGAGCTGTTTTTT	CASRRFAVTDTGELFF
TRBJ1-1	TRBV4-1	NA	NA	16	TGCGCCAGCAGCCAAGATGCAGGGGCAGGGGACACTGAAGCTTTCTTT	CASSQDAGAGDTEAFF
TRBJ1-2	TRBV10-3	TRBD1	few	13	TGTGCCATCAGTTCGACAGGGGGGCATGGCTACACCTTC	CAISSTGGHGYTF
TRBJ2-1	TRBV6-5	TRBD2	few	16	TGTGCCAGCAGTTACACTAGCGGGAGGGGGCTTAATGAGCAGTTCTTC	CASSYTSGRGLNEQFF
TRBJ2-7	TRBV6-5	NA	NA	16	TGTGCCTGCAGTTACTCGACGGGGATAGGGGGCTACGAGCAGTACTTC	CACSYSTGIGGYEQYF
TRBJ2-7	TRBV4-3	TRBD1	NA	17	TGCGCCAGCAGCCAGGAAATAGGGGGCCTGAGCTCCTACGAGCAGTACTTC	CASSQEIGGLSSYEQYF
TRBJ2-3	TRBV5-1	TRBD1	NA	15	TGCGCCAGCAGCTTGACAGGGGGAAAGGCAGATACGCAGTATTTT	CASSLTGGKADTQYF
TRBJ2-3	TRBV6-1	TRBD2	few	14	TGTGCCAGCAGTGGCGGGGGTAGCACAGATACGCAGTATTTT	CASSGGGSTDTQYF
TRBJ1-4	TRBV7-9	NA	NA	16	TGTGCCAGCAGCTCCCTTCGAGGCAGGGGAGGGGAAAAACTGTTTTTT	CASSSLRGRGGEKLFF
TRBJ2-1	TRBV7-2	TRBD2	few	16	TGTGCCAGCAGACACCCAAATAGCGGGGGGCGGAATGAGCAGTTCTTC	CASRHPNSGGRNEQFF